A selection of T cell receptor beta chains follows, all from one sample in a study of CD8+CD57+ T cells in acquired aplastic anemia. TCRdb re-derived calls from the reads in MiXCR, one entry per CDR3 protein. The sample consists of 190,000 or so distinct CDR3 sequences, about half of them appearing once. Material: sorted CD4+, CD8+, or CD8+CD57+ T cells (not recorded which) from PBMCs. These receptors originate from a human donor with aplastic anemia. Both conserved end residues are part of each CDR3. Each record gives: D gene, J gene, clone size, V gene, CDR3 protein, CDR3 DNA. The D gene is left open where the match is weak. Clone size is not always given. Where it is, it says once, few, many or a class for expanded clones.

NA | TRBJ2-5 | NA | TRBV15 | CATSSGGGPQETQYF | TGTGCCACCAGCAGCGGAGGGGGACCCCAAGAGACCCAGTACTTC
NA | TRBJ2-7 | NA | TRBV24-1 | CATSDRRAGAHEQYF | TGTGCCACCAGTGATCGGCGGGCCGGGGCACACGAGCAGTACTTC
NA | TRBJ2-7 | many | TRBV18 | CASSPGLAEQYF | TGTGCCAGCTCACCCGGACTCGCGGAGCAGTACTTC
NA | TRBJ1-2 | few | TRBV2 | CASSGDSPNYGYTF | TGTGCCAGCAGTGGAGACAGTCCTAACTATGGCTACACCTTC
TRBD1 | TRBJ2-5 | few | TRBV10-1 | CASSDLARGQETQYF | TGCGCCAGCAGTGATCTGGCCAGGGGGCAAGAGACCCAGTACTTC
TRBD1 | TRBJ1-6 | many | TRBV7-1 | CASSSDRVRQGGSYNSPLHF | TGTGCCAGCAGCTCGGATCGAGTTCGACAGGGGGGCTCCTATAATTCACCCCTCCACTTT
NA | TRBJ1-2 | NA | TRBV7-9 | CASSLANRDGYTF | TGTGCCAGCAGCTTAGCGAACAGGGATGGCTACACCTTC
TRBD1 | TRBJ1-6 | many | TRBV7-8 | CASSLAPGQGSPLHF | TGTGCCAGCAGCTTAGCCCCGGGACAGGGTTCACCCCTCCACTTT
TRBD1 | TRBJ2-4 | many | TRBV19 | CASSRRGTGQLVDF | TGTGCCAGTAGTCGAAGGGGGACAGGGCAGTTGGTTGACTTC
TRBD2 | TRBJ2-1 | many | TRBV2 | CASSEGTSNGEQFF | TGTGCCAGCAGTGAAGGGACTAGCAATGGTGAGCAGTTCTTC
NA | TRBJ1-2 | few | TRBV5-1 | CASSTGREDDGYTF | TGCGCCAGCAGTACGGGCCGGGAAGACGATGGCTACACCTTC
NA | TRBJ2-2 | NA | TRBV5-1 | CASTTADTGELFF | TGCGCCAGTACCACCGCGGACACCGGGGAGCTGTTTTTT
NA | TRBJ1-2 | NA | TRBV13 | CASSLWEWGGDRTNYGYTF | TGTGCCAGCAGCTTATGGGAGTGGGGGGGCGACCGCACTAACTATGGCTACACCTTC
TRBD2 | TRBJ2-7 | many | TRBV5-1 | CASSMVASGGPEQYF | TGCGCCAGCAGCATGGTGGCTAGCGGAGGCCCCGAGCAGTACTTC
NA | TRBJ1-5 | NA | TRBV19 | CASSIRGDSNQPQHF | TGTGCCAGTAGTATACGGGGGGACAGCAATCAGCCCCAGCATTTT
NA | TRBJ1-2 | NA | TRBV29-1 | CSVEDRVRGSGYTF | TGCAGCGTTGAAGATAGGGTCAGGGGATCCGGCTACACCTTC
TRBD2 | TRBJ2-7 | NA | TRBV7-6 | CASSLETSGTYEQYF | TGTGCCAGCAGCTTAGAGACTAGCGGGACTTACGAGCAGTACTTC
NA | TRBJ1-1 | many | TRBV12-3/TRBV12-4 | CASTSTPHTGPNTEAFF | TGTGCCAGCACCTCTACCCCGCATACAGGGCCGAACACTGAAGCTTTCTTT
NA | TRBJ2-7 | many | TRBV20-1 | CSASGAPSEQYF | TGCAGTGCTAGCGGGGCCCCTAGCGAGCAGTACTTC
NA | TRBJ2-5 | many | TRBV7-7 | CASSLGRLVREETQYF | TGTGCTAGCAGCCTAGGGAGGCTGGTAAGGGAAGAGACCCAGTACTTC
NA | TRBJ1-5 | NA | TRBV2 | CASSAGSNQPQHF | TGTGCCAGCAGCGCAGGGTCCAATCAGCCCCAGCATTTT
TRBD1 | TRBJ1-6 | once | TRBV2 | CATAGTGIRNSPLHF | TGTGCCACCGCCGGGACAGGGATTCGGAATTCACCCCTCCACTTT
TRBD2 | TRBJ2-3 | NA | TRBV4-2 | CASSGLERGDVYTQCF | TGTGCCAGCAGCGGCCTGGAGCGGGGTGACGTCTATACGCAGTGTTTT
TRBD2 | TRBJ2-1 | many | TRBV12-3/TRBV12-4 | CASTQAGGPNEQFF | TGTGCCAGCACCCAAGCGGGGGGGCCCAATGAGCAGTTCTTC